This T cell receptor (beta chain) was recorded in a study of blood T cell repertoires in COVID-19. Study in general: Acute-phase and convalescent COVID-19 samples originated in the United States, Italy and Spain. The cDNA or gDNA used as material had been derived from T cells, B-cell-depleted T cells, or PBMCs.

Per the original data handling: Reference gene primer amplification yielded estimated nucleated cell counts. Data came from immunoSEQ multiplex PCR; TCRdb stores just in-frame clones and leaves some out. V, J and clone size reflect that table, while D and trimming were determined from the DNA. The data contain roughly 300,000 clones, roughly 87% of them singletons. This clone was recorded once. From germline, CDR1 is KGHSH and CDR2 LQKENI. This CDR3 has 14 residues. Deletions cut 4 bases from V and 3 bases from J, with 13 bases between. The TCR sequence derives from a man between 18 and 29 years old with active or convalescent COVID-19. Material: peripheral blood. This sequence joins TRBV18 and TRBJ2-7, with a possible D match to TRBD2 (7 bases). CDR3 DNA sequence: TGTGCCAGCTCACACCGGGGGGCCGTCTACGAGCAGTACTTC. It translates to CASSHRGAVYEQYF.